This T cell receptor (beta chain) derives from a study of OX40 agonist ivuxolimab in advanced cancers. The germline V and J ends were trimmed by 5 bases and 5 bases, with 12 bases remaining between them. Germline V CDR1 and CDR2: SEHNR, FQNEAQ (reference sequence). The CDR3 is made up of 13 amino acids. Sequencing used immunoSEQ multiplex PCR; TCRdb keeps in-frame clones, though not all of them. Among fewer than 80,000 clones listed, roughly 80% were seen once. This TCR derives from an adult with an advanced solid tumor such as melanoma, head and neck, liver or kidney cancer. The chain has TRBV7-9 and TRBJ2-5, with D perhaps TRBD1 (5 bases). The sequences come from CD4+ or CD8+ T cells sorted from blood, collected in a trial of the OX40 agonist ivuxolimab. The CDR3 coding sequence is TGTGCCAGCAGCACCAGGGATGTGGAGACCCAGTACTTC. Translation: CASSTRDVETQYF.